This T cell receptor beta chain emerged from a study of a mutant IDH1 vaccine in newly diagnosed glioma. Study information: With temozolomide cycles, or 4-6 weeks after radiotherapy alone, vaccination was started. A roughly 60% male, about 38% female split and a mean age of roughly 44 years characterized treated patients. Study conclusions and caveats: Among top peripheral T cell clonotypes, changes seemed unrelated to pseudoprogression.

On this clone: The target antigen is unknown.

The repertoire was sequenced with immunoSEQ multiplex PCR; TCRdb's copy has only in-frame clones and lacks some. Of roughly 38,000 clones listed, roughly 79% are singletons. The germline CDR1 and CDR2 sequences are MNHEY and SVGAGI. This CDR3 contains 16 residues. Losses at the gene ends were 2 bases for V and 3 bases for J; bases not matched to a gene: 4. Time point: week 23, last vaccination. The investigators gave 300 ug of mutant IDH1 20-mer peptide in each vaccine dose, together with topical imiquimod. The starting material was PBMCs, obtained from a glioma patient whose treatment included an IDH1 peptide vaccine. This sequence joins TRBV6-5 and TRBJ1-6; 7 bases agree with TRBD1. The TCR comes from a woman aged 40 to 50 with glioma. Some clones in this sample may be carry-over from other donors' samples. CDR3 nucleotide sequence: TGTGCCAGCAGTTACGGGGACAGTATCTATAATTCACCCCTCCACTTT. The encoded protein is CASSYGDSIYNSPLHF.